This TCR beta chain is from a study of regulatory T cells in long-lasting Graves disease. General study results and limits: Persistent disease samples used TRBV28, TRBJ1-2 and TRBJ2-5 preferentially.

About this clonotype: The antigen is undetermined.

Relying on iRepertoire HTBI primers and Arm-PCR of CDR3 regions, the team built TCR beta libraries. TCRdb re-derived calls from the multiplex PCR reads in MiXCR, one entry per CDR3 protein. The sample consists of 650,000 to 700,000 distinct CDR3 sequences, around 30% of them appearing once. Trimming removed 4 bases from V and 4 bases from J, with 24 bases in between. Germline-derived CDR1 and CDR2 are SGHRS and YFSETQ. The CDR3 contains 17 residues. Time point reported: persistent/refractory GD, antithyroid drugs over 5 years with positive TRAb. RNA from PBMCs was the source of the TCR library. The patient group derived from an endocrinology department in Xi'an, China.

The chain uses TRBV5-1 and TRBJ2-7; the D gene is possibly TRBD1 (7 bases). The receptor comes from a female donor with Graves disease. Sequences were derived from peripheral blood mononuclear cells (PBMCs), sampled when the disease was refractory, from a patient treated with antithyroid drugs. The CDR3 sequence is CASSRVGAGQRAYEQYF. As DNA, the CDR3 is TGCGCCAGCAGCCGCGTGGGGGCGGGACAGAGAGCGTACGAGCAGTACTTC.